This TCR beta chain was found in a study of technical replicates of blood from four donors. Using immunoSEQ multiplex PCR, the repertoire was profiled, and TCRdb retains in-frame clones only, with some absent. The sample shows just over 80,000 clones, 90% to 95% of them seen only once. Regarding this clone: An end of the junction differs from the germline gene, which may be a read error.

The CDR3 has 16 amino acids. The V gene's germline CDR1 is MNHNY and CDR2 SVGAGI (reference sequence). The V and J genes are TRBV6-6 and TRBJ2-7; TRBD1 aligns across 9 bases. This clonotype was sampled from a human donor in good health. Material: T cells isolated from PBMCs. The CDR3 DNA sequence: TGTGCCAGCACCGCCTCAGGACAGGGGAAGTCCTGCGAGCAGTACTTC. This translates into CASTASGQGKSCEQYF.